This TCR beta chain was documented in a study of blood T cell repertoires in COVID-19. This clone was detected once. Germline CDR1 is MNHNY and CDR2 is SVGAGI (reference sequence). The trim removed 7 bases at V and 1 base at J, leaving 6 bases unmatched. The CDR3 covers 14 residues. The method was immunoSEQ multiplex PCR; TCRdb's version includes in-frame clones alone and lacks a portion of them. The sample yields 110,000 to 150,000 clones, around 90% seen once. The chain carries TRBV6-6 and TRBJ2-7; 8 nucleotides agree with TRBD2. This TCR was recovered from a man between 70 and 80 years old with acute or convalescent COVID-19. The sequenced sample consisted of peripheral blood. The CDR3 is CASTSAGGSYEQYF. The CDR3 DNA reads TGTGCCAGCACTTCCGCGGGAGGTTCCTACGAGCAGTACTTC.